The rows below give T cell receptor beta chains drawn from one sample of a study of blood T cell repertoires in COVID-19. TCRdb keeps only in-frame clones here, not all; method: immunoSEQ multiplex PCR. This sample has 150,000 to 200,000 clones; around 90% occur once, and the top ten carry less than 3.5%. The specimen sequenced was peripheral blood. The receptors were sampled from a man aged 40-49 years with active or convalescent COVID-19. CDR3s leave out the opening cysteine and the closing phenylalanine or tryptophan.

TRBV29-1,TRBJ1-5,SVCTPLEAQNQNQPQH
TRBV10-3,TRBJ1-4,AISGSSNEKLF
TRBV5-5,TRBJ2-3,ASSPRPDTQY
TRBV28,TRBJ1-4,ATGAAEKLF
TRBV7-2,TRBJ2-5,ASSLERGAKETQY
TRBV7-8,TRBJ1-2,ASRGAGDYGYT
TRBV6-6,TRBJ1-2,AMSGGDYGYT
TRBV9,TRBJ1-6,ASSVGQAISPLH
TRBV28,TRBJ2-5,ASSLRGTGRETQY
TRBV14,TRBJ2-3,ASSPGLASTDTQY
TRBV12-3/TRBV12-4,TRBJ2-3,ASSLGGSDTQY
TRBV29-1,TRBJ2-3,SVAAGTGSTDTQY